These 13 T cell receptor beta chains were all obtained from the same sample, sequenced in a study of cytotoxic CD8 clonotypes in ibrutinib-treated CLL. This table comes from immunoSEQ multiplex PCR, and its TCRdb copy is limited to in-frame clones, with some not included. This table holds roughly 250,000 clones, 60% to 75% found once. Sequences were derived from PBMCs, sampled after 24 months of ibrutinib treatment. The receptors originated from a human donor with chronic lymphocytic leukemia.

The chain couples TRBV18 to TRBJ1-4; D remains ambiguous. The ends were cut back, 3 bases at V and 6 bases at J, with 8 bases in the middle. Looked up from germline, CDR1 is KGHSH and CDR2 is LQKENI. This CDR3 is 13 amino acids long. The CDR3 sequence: CASSPDGYEKLFF. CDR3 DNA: TGTGCCAGCTCACCTGACGGATATGAAAAACTGTTTTTT.

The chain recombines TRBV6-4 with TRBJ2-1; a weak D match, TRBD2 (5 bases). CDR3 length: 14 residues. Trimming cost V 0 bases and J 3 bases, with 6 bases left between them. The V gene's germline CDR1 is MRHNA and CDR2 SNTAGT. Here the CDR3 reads CASSDSTNYNEQFF. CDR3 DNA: TGTGCCAGCAGTGACTCGACTAACTACAATGAGCAGTTCTTC.

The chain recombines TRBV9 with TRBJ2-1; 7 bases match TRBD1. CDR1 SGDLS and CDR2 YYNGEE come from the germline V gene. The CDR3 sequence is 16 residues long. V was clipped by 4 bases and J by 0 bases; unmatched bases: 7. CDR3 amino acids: CASSQTGVSSYNEQFF. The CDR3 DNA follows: TGTGCCAGCAGCCAAACAGGGGTTAGCTCCTACAATGAGCAGTTCTTC.

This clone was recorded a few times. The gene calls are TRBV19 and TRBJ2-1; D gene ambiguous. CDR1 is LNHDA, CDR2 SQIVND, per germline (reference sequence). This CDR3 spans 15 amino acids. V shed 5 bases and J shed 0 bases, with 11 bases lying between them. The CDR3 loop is CASSLGPSSYNEQFF. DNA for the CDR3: TGTGCCAGTAGTCTCGGTCCCAGCTCCTACAATGAGCAGTTCTTC.

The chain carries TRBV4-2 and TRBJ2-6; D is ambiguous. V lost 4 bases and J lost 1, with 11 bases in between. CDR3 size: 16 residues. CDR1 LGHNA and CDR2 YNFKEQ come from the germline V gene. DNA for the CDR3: TGTGCCAGCAGCCTCTTACCGGTATCTGGGGCCAACGTCCTGACTTTC. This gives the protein CASSLLPVSGANVLTF.

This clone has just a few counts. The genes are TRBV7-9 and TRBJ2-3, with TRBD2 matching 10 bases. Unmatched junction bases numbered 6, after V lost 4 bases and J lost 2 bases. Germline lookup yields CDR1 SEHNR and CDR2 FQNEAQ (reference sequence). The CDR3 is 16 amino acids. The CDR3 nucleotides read TGTGCCAGCAGCTCCGGGACTAGCGCTCTCACAGATACGCAGTATTTT. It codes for CASSSGTSALTDTQYF.

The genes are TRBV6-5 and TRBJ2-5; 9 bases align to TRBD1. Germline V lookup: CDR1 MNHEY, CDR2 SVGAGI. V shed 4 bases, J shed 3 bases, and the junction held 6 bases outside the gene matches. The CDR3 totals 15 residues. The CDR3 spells CASSSQGAGEETQYF. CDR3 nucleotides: TGTGCCAGCAGTTCACAGGGGGCTGGGGAAGAGACCCAGTACTTC.

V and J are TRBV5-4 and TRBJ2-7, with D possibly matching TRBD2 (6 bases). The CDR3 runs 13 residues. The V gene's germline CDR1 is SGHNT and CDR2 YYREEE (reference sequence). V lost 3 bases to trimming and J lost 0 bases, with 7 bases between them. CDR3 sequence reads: CASSWRGSYEQYF. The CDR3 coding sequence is TGTGCCAGCAGCTGGAGGGGCTCCTACGAGCAGTACTTC.

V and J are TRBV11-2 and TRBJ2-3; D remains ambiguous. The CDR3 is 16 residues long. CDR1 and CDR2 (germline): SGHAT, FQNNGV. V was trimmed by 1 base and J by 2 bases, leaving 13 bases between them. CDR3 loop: CASSLAYLYLTDTQYF. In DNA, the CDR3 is TGTGCCAGCAGCTTAGCTTATCTCTACCTCACAGATACGCAGTATTTT.

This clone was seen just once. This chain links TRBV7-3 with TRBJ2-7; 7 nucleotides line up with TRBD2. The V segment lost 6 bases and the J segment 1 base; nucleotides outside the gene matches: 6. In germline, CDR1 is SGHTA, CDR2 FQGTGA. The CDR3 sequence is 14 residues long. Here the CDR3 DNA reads TGTGCCAGCAGTCCTAGCGGCGCATCCTACGAGCAGTACTTC. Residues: CASSPSGASYEQYF.

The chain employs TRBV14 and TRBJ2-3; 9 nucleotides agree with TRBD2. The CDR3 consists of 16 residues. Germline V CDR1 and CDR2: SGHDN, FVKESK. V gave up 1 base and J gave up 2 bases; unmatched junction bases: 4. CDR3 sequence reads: CASSQVPSGNTDTQYF. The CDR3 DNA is TGTGCCAGCAGCCAAGTTCCTAGCGGGAACACAGATACGCAGTATTTT.

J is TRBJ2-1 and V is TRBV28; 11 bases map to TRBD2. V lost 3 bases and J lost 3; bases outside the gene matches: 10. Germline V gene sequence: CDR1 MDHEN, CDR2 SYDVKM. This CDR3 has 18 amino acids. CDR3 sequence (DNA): TGTGCCAGCAGTTTCGCCCCCGGACTAGCGGGCGTCTACAATGAGCAGTTCTTC. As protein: CASSFAPGLAGVYNEQFF.

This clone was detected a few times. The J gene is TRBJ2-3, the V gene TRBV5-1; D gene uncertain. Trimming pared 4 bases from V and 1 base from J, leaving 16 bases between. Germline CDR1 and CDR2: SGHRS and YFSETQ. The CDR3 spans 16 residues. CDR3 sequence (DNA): TGCGCCAGCAGCCCACCCAGGCTAGGAGGCACAGATACGCAGTATTTT. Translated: CASSPPRLGGTDTQYF.